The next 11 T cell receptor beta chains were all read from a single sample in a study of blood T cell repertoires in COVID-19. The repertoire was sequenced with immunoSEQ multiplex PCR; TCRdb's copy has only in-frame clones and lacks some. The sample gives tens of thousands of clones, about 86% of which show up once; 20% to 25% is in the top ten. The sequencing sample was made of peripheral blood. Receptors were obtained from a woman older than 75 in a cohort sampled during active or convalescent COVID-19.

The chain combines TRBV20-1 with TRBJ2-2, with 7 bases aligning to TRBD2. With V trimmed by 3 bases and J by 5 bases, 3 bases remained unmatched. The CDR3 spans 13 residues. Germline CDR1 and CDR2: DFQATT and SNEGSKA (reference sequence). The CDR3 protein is CSASISGTGELFF. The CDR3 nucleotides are TGCAGTGCTAGTATTAGCGGGACCGGGGAGCTGTTTTTT.

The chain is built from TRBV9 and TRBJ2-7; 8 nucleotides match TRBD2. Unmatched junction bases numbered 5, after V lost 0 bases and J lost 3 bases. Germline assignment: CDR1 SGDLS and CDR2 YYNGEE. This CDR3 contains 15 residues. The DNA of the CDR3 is TGTGCCAGCAGCGTAGTCCTAGCGGGCCGCTACGAGCAGTACGTC. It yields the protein CASSVVLAGRYEQYV.

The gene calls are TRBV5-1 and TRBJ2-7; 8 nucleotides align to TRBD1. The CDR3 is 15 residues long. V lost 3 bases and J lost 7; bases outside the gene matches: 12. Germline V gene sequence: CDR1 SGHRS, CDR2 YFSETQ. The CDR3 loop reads CASSSQGATAGEQYF. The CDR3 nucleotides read TGCGCCAGCAGCTCTCAGGGGGCGACGGCGGGGGAGCAGTACTTC.

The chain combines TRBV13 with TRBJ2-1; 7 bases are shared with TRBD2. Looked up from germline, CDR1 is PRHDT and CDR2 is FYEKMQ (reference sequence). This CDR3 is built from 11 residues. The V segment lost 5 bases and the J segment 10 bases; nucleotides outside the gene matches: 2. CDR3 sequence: CASSRREEQFF. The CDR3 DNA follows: TGTGCCAGCAGCCGGCGGGAGGAGCAGTTCTTC.

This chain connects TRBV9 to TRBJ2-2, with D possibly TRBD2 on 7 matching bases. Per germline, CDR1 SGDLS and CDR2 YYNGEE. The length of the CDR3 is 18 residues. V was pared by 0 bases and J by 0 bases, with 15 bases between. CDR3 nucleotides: TGTGCCAGCAGCGTAGTCGGCTGGGAGGGGGCGAACACCGGGGAGCTGTTTTTT. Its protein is CASSVVGWEGANTGELFF.

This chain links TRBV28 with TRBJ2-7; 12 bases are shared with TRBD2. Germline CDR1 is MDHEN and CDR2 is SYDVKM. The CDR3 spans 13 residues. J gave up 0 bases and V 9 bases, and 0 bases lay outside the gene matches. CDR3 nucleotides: TGTGCCAGGACTAGCGGGAGCTCCTACGAGCAGTACTTC. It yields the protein CARTSGSSYEQYF.

DNA for the CDR3: TGTGCCAGTAGTATTACCCGGACTTCCTATACCGGGGAGCTGTTTTTT. Protein sequence: CASSITRTSYTGELFF. The chain is built from TRBV19 and TRBJ2-2; tentatively, D is TRBD2 (5 bases). Germline lookup yields CDR1 LNHDA and CDR2 SQIVND (reference sequence). The CDR3 consists of 16 residues. Trimming stripped 3 bases from V and 5 bases from J, with 16 bases between. Looking up the rest from reference TRBV19 and TRBJ2-2 gives the full variable domain: DGGITQSPKYLFRKEGQNVTLSCEQNLNHDAMYWYRQDPGQGLRLIYYSQIVNDFQKGDIAEGYSVSREKKESFPLTVTSAQKNPTAFYLCASSITRTSYTGELFFGEGSRLTVL.

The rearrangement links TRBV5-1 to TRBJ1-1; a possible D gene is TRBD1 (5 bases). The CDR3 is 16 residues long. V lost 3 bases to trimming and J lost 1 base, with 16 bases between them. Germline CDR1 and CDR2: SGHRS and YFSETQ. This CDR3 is CASSSQGGPENTEAFF. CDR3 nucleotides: TGCGCCAGCAGCTCCCAGGGAGGACCCGAGAACACTGAAGCTTTCTTT.

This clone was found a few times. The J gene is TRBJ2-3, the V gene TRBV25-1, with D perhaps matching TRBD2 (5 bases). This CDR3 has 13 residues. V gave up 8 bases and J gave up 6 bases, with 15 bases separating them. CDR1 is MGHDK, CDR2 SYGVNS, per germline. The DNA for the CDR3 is TGTGCCAGCGGGCGGGTAGGGATCGATACGCAGTATTTT. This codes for CASGRVGIDTQYF.

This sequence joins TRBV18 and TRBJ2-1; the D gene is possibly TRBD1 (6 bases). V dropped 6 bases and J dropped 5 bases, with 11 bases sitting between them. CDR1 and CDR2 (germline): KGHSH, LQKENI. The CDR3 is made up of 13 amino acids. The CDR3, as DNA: TGTGCCAGCTCTCCCGGACAGAACAATGAGCAGTTCTTC. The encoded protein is CASSPGQNNEQFF.

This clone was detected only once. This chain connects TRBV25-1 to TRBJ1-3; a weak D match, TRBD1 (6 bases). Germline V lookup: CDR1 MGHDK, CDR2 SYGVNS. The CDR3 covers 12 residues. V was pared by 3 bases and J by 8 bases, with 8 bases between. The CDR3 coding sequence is TGTGCCAGCAGTGAGCAGGGGTACACCATATATTTT. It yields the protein CASSEQGYTIYF.